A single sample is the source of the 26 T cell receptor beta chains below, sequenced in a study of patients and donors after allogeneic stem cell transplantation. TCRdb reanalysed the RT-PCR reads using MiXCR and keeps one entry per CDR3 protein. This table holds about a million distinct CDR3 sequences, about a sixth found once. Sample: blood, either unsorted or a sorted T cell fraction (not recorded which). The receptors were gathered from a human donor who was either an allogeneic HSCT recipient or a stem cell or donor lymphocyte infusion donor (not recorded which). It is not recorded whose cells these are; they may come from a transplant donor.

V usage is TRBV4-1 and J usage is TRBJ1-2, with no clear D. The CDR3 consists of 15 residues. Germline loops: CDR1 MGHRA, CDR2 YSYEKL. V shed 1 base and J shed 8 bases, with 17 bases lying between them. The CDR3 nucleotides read TGCGCCAGCAGCCAAGTGGGGAGAAACGAAAGAGGCTACACCTTC. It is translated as CASSQVGRNERGYTF.

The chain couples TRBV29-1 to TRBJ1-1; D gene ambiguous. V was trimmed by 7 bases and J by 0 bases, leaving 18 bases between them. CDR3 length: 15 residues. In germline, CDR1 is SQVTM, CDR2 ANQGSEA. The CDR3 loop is CSGLTDTQLNTEAFF. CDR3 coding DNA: TGCAGCGGACTGACCGATACTCAATTGAACACTGAAGCTTTCTTT.

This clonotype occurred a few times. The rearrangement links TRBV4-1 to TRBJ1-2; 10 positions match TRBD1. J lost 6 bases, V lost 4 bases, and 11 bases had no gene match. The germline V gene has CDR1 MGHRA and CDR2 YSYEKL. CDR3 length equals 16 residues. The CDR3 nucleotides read TGCGCCAGCAGCCTTCCGGCCCGCGGGACAGGGGATGGCTACACCTTC. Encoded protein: CASSLPARGTGDGYTF.

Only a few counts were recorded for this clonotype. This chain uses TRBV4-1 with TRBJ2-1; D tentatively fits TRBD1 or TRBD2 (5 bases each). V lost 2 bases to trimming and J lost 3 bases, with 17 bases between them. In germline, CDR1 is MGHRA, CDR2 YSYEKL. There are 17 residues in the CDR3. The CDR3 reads CASSQTGGQGFYNEQFF. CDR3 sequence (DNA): TGCGCCAGCAGCCAAACAGGCGGGCAGGGATTCTACAATGAGCAGTTCTTC.

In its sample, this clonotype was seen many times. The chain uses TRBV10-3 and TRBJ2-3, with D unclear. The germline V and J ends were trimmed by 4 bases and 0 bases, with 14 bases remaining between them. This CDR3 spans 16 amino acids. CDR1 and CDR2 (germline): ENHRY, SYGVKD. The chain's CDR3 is CAISGRKLTSTDTQYF. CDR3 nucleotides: TGTGCCATCAGTGGACGGAAATTAACTAGCACAGATACGCAGTATTTT.

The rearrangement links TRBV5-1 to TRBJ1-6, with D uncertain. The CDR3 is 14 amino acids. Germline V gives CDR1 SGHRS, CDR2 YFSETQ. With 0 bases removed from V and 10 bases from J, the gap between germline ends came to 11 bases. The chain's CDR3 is CASSLGREISPLHF. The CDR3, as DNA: TGCGCCAGCAGCTTGGGCCGGGAAATATCACCCCTCCACTTT. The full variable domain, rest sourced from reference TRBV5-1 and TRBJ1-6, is KAGVTQTPRYLIKTRGQQVTLSCSPISGHRSVSWYQQTPGQGLQFLFEYFSETQRNKGNFPGRFSGRQFSNSRSEMNVSTLELGDSALYLCASSLGREISPLHFGNGTRLTVT.

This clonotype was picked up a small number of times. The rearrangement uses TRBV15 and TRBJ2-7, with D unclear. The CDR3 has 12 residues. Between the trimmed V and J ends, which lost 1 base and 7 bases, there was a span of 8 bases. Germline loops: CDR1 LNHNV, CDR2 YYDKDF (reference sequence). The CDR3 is CATSRVYEEQYF. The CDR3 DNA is TGTGCCACCAGCAGAGTATATGAGGAGCAGTACTTC.

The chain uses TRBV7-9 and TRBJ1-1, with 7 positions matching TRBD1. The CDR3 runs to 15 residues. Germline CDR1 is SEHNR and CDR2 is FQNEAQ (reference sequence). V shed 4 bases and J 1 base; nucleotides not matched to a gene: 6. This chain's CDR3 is CASSYMGQRNTEAFF. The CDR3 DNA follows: TGTGCCAGCAGCTACATGGGACAGAGGAACACTGAAGCTTTCTTT.

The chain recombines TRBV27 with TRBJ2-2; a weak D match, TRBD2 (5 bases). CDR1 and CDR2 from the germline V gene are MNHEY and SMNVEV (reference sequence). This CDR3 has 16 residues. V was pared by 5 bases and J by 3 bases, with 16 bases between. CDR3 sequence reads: CASSPLRGGDTGELFF. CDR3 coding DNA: TGTGCCAGCAGTCCTCTCCGGGGTGGTGACACCGGGGAGCTGTTTTTT.

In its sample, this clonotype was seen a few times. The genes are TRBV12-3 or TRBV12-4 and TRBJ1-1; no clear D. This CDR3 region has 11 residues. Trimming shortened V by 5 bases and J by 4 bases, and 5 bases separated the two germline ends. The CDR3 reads CASSRITEAFF. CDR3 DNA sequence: TGTGCCAGCAGTCGGATCACTGAAGCTTTCTTT.

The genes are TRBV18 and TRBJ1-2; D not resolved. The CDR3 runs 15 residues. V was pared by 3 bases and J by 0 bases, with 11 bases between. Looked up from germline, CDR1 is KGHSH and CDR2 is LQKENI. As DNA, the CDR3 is TGTGCCAGCTCACCTAGGAGAGAATCTAACTATGGCTACACCTTC. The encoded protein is CASSPRRESNYGYTF.

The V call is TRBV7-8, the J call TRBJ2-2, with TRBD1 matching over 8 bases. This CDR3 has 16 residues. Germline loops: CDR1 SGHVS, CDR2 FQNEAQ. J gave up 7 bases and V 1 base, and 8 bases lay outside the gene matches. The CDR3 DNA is TGTGCCAGCAGCTTAGGGACAGGGATTGGCTACGGGGAGCTGTTTTTT. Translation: CASSLGTGIGYGELFF.

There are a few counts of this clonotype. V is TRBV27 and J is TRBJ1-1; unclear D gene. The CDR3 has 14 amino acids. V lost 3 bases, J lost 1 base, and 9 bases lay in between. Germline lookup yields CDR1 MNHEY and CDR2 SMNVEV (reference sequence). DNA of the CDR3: TGTGCCAGCAGTTTCGTCCCAGAGAACACTGAAGCTTTCTTT. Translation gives CASSFVPENTEAFF.

CDR3 amino acids: CASSFSGAPGPGAEAFF. DNA of the CDR3: TGTGCCAGCAGTTTTTCCGGGGCCCCGGGACCGGGGGCTGAAGCTTTCTTT. The V and J genes are TRBV27 and TRBJ1-1; TRBD1 might be the D (5 bases). This CDR3 has 17 amino acids. Germline-derived CDR1 and CDR2 are MNHEY and SMNVEV (reference sequence). The V end lost 3 bases, the J end lost 6 bases, and 23 bases lay between the germline ends.

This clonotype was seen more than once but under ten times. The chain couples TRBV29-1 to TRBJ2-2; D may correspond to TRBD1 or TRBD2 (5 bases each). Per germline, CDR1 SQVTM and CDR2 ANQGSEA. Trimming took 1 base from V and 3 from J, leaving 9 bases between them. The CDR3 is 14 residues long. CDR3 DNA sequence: TGCAGCGTTGAAGTTGGGGGTTACACCGGGGAGCTGTTTTTT. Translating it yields CSVEVGGYTGELFF.

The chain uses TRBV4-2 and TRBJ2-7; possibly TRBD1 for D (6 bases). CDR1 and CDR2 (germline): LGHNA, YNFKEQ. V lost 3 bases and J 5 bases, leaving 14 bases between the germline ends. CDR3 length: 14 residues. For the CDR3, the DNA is TGTGCCAGCAGCCAGCAGGGGAAGAAGAACGAGCAGTACTTC. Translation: CASSQQGKKNEQYF.

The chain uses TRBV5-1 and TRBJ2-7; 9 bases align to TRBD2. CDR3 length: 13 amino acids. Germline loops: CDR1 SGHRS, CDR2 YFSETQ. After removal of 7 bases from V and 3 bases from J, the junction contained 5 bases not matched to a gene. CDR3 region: CASSTSGYYEQYF. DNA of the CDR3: TGCGCCAGCTCGACTAGCGGATACTACGAGCAGTACTTC.

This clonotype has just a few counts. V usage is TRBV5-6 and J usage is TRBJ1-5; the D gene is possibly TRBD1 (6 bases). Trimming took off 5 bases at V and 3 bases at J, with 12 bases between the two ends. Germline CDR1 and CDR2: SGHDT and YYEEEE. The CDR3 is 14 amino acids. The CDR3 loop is CASSSDSLNQPQHF. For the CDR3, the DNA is TGTGCCAGCAGTTCGGACAGCCTCAATCAGCCCCAGCATTTT.

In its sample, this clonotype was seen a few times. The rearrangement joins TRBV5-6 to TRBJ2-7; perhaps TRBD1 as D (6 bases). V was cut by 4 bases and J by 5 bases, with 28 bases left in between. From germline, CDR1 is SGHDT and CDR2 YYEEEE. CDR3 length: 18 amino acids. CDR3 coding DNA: TGTGCCAGCAGCCCCCTCCGTTCTACCGTCAGGGGATTCCACGAGCAGTACTTC. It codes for CASSPLRSTVRGFHEQYF.

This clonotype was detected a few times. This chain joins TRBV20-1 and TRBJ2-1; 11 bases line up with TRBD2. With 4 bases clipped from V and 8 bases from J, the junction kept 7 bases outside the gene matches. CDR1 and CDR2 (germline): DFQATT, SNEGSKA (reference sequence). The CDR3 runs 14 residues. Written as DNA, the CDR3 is TGCAGTGCTACGATAGCGGGAGGGGCCCATGAGCAGTTCTTC. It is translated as CSATIAGGAHEQFF.

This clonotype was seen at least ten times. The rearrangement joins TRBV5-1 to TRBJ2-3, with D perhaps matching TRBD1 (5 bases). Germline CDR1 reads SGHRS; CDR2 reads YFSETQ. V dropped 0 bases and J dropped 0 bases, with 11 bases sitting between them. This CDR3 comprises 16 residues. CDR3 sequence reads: CASSLDSPGSTDTQYF. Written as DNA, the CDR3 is TGCGCCAGCAGCTTGGACAGCCCAGGGAGCACAGATACGCAGTATTTT.

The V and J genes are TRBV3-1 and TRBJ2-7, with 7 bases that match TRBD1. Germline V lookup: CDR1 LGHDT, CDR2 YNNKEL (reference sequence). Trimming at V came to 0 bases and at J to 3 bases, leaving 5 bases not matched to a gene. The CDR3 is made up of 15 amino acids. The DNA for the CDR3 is TGTGCCAGCAGCCAAGATCCGACAGGGCTCTACGAGCAGTACTTC. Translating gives CASSQDPTGLYEQYF.

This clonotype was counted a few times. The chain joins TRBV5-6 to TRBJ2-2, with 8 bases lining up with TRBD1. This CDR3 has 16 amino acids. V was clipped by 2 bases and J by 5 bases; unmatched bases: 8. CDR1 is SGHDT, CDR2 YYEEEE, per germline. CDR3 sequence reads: CASSLAGQGGTGELFF. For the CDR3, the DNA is TGTGCCAGCAGCTTAGCTGGACAGGGAGGAACCGGGGAGCTGTTTTTT.

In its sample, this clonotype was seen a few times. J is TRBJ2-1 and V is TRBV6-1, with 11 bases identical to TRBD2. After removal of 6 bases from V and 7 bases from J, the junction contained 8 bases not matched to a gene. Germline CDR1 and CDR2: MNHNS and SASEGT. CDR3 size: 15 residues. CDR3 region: CASSRPTSGRNEQFF. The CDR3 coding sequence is TGTGCCAGCAGCCGCCCAACTAGCGGGAGAAATGAGCAGTTCTTC.

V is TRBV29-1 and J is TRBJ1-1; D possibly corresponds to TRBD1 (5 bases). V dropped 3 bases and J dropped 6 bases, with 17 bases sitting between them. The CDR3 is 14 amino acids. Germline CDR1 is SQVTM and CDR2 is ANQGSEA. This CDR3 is CSVEFVGRSPEAFF. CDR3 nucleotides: TGCAGCGTTGAGTTTGTGGGGCGCAGCCCTGAAGCTTTCTTT. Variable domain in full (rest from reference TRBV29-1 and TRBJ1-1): SAVISQKPSRDICQRGTSLTIQCQVDSQVTMMFWYRQQPGQSLTLIATANQGSEATYESGFVIDKFPISRPNLTFSTLTVSNMSPEDSSIYLCSVEFVGRSPEAFFGQGTRLTVV.

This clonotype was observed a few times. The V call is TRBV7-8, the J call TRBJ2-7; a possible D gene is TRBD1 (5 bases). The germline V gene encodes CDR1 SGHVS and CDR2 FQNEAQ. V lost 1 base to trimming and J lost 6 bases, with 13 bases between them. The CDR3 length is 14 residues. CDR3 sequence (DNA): TGTGCCAGCAGCTTAGAAGGCGGCAGGGTCGAGCAGTACTTC. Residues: CASSLEGGRVEQYF. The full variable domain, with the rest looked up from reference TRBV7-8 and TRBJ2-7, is GAGVSQSPRYKVAKRGQDVALRCDPISGHVSLFWYQQALGQGPEFLTYFQNEAQLDKSGLPSDRFFAERPEGSVSTLKIQRTQQEDSAVYLCASSLEGGRVEQYFGPGTRLTVT.